Below, one T cell receptor beta chain is given with its context. This clonotype was observed at least ten times. The specificity of this receptor is unknown. The junction and the germline gene differ at one end; a read error may be behind it. According to the study, the label for this sample's time point signals: newly diagnosed GD, antithyroid drugs for less than 3 months. For both TCR sequencing and RNA sequencing, RNA was extracted from PBMCs in TRIzol. The diagnosis of Graves' disease followed American Thyroid Association guidelines. Patients for the study were recruited at an endocrinology department in Xi'an, China. Each patient gave about 9.1 milliliters of peripheral blood, collected in an EDTA anticoagulant tube. Ficoll Paque Plus density gradient separation was used to isolate PBMCs, and no additional T cell sorting was done. An Agilent 2100 Bioanalyzer and agarose gel were used to check RNA quality, and a NanoDrop 2000 was used to measure RNA concentration.

The method was multiplex PCR. Sequencing took place on an Illumina HiSeq 4000. To build TCR beta libraries, CDR3 regions were amplified by Arm-PCR using iRepertoire HTBI primers. Before sequencing, the PCR products underwent gel purification. As for the authors' bioinformatics: A total of roughly 67 TRBV and 14 TRBJ segments were identified across samples and were used for gene usage analysis of CDR3 amino acid clonotypes. Filtered high-quality paired reads were merged into contigs using COPE and FqMerger. BLAST was used to align contigs to IMGT TRBV, TRBD and TRBJ reference genes, with CDR3 defined following IMGT. Any clonotype with a frequency above 0.1% was counted as a highly expanded clone. Repertoire diversity was measured by Shannon entropy, and V-J evenness by the Gini coefficient. A clonotype found in more than one individual was treated as public. TCRdb reprocessing: public reads trimmed at Q25 with fastp, clones called with MiXCR, in-frame beta chains kept. Every entry covers one CDR3 protein and lists the most common genes and DNA from its rows. The V and J calls were determined by TCRdb, not by the authors. This sample lists around 250,000 distinct CDR3 sequences; around 19% were detected once. Around 15% of the sample belongs to the ten largest clones.

This entry belongs to a study of regulatory T cells in long-lasting Graves disease (dated by TCRdb to the early 2020s). In the study overall: In the newly diagnosed Graves' disease group, patients had been taking antithyroid drugs for less than 3 months. The study was conducted in China and was registered as a clinical trial. TCR sequencing covered some 13 persistent and some 20 newly diagnosed Graves' disease patients, 33 samples in total. Peripheral blood TCR sequencing and RNA sequencing compared persistent Graves' disease patients with newly diagnosed Graves' disease patients.

The research as a whole found: More public clonotypes were shared among persistent patients (about 2,800) than among newly diagnosed patients (more than 900). Compared with newly diagnosed patients, patients with persistent Graves' disease had lower TCR Shannon entropy and fewer highly expanded clones, which suggests clonal expansion. The authors acknowledged the small sample size as a limitation that may reduce accuracy. Only the TCR beta chain was sequenced and analyzed. Because the primary lesion, thyroid tissue, could not be accessed, the study looked at peripheral blood alone.

This sample was also put to use in a study of T cells in Graves' hyperthyroidism and ophthalmopathy. The second publication reports: A patient counted as having stable Graves' hyperthyroidism if no progression to ophthalmopathy occurred over 18 months of follow-up. The hyperthyroidism patients were between 18 and 65 years old and newly diagnosed, with a disease duration of less than 2 months. Any patient with an uncontrolled infection, another autoimmune disease, pregnancy or lactation was excluded. Diagnoses relied on clinical symptoms, serum thyroxine and TRAb, thyroid ultrasound and orbital computed tomography. A first-round RT-PCR of the TCR CDR3 used the HTBI primer set with the Qiagen OneStep RT-PCR kit. Most expanded thyroid clonotypes (frequency above 0.001) were also found in blood, which suggests that blood repertoires may mirror thyroid immune responses. In cross-validation, a model built on a 13 V-J signature told ophthalmopathy apart from stable hyperthyroidism with 85% to 90% sensitivity and 81% to 82% specificity, and in testing the same model reached 80%/75%. In validation, progression to ophthalmopathy was predicted by the model with almost 71% sensitivity and roughly 72% specificity, a median of around 6.5 months before onset. A discovery cohort of around 98 patients, about 40 with Graves' ophthalmopathy and 57 with stable Graves' hyperthyroidism, was used to find distinguishing TCR V-J signatures. Prospective prediction of ophthalmopathy was tested in an independent validation cohort consisting of roughly 19 hyperthyroidism patients and approximately 16 patients who later progressed to ophthalmopathy. The roughly 91 discovery patients were randomly divided into training and test sets at a 7:3 ratio. In addition, the study compared T-cell repertoires in thyroid tissue and in blood from several Graves' hyperthyroidism patients. After blood sampling, hyperthyroidism patients were treated with methimazole at a starting dose of 30 mg daily, and ophthalmopathy patients were treated with high-dose intravenous methylprednisolone. A second multiplex PCR round built the libraries, followed by size selection and purification. The libraries were sequenced on an Illumina HiSeq2000 using paired-end 100 bp reads. SOAPnuke was used to process the raw data, with reads discarded if the reads contained adapters or uncalled bases, had a mean Phred below 15, or lacked an exact constant-primer or identifier match. COPE v1.2.5 was used to merge the high-quality paired reads, and each unique nucleotide sequence was defined as a clonotype. Clonotypes were aligned to IMGT TRBV, TRBD and TRBJ reference segments using MiTCR v1.1. The analysis was restricted to V-J combinations with a frequency above 0.0001, which together covered 99% to 99.2% of the repertoires. The TCS score was defined as F50 (clonal expansion) divided by E x V (chaos), with BLOSUM62-based TCRdist calculated between CDR3 peptides within each V-J. Welch's t-statistics and random forest reduced 514 V-J features to 13, which were used in a naive Bayes classifier (R e1071). Sample size was not statistically predetermined, and investigators were not blinded to group allocation. TCR Vbeta CDR3 sequencing of some 140 peripheral blood samples (over 40 ophthalmopathy, approximately 80 hyperthyroidism and some 17 progressor patients) is reported in the paper.

The sequence was collected from a woman aged 30 to 39 with Graves disease. Donor details come from another sample of the same person, matched by shared clones. The source was peripheral blood mononuclear cells (PBMCs), collected at new diagnosis, from a patient treated with antithyroid drugs.

The CDR3 region has the sequence CASSSTGSDEQYF. The nucleotide sequence reads as follows: TGTGCCAGCAGTTCCACCGGCTCCGACGAGCAGTACTTC. Recombination joined TRBV6-5 with TRBJ2-7, with an unclear D gene assignment. From cysteine to phenylalanine, the CDR3 is 13 amino acids long. This entry keeps only the CDR3 DNA: 39 bases, framed from base 1. Taken from the germline V gene, the CDR1 and CDR2 loops are MNHEY and SVGAGI.